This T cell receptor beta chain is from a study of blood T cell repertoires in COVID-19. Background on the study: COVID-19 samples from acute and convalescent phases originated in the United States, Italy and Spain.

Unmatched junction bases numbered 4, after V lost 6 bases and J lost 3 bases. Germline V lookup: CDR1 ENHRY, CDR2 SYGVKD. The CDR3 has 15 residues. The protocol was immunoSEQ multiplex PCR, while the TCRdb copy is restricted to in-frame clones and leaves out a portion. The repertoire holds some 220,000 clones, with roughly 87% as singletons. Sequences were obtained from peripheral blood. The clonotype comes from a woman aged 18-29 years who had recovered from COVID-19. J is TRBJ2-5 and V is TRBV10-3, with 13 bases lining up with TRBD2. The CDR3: CAIRTGLAGEETQYF. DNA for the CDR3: TGTGCCATCAGAACAGGACTAGCGGGAGAAGAGACCCAGTACTTC.